These T cell receptor beta chains were read from a single sample in a study of T cells in localized non-small cell lung cancer. TCRdb keeps only in-frame clones here, not all; method: immunoSEQ multiplex PCR. The sample records under 40,000 clones, 78% being singletons. The specimen was peripheral blood, collected before any cancer treatment. These TCRs come from a male donor aged 60 or older with stage II squamous cell lung carcinoma. The CDR3 runs from the conserved cysteine through the conserved F or W. A D gene is named only where the DNA matches it firmly. The listing skips clone size in some rows; elsewhere it reads once, few, many or a size class.

D | J | V | size | CDR3 | DNA
NA | TRBJ1-5 | TRBV30 | NA | CAWSVLEGQPQHF | TGTGCCTGGAGTGTACTTGAGGGTCAGCCCCAGCATTTT
TRBD2 | TRBJ2-2 | TRBV2 | NA | CAPGGTSRDTGELFF | TGTGCCCCCGGTGGGACTAGCCGGGACACCGGGGAGCTGTTTTTT
NA | TRBJ1-3 | TRBV11-3 | once | CASSLDGTPGNTIYF | TGTGCCAGCAGCTTAGACGGAACCCCTGGAAACACCATATATTTT
NA | TRBJ1-2 | TRBV28 | NA | CASSIAGTLSGGTANYGYTF | TGTGCCAGCAGTATAGCCGGGACCTTGTCTGGGGGAACAGCTAACTATGGCTACACCTTC
NA | TRBJ2-3 | TRBV7-9 | NA | CASQGTDTQYF | TGTGCCAGTCAGGGGACAGATACGCAGTATTTT
NA | TRBJ1-2 | TRBV28 | NA | CASSLGGEFYGCTF | TGTGCCAGCAGTTTAGGAGGGGAGTTCTATGGCTGCACCTTC
TRBD1 | TRBJ1-1 | TRBV7-3 | NA | CASRPDRDDTEAFF | TGTGCCAGCAGACCAGACAGGGACGACACTGAAGCTTTCTTT
NA | TRBJ1-6 | TRBV2 | NA | CASTRDIHSPLHF | TGTGCCAGCACCCGGGACATACATTCACCCCTCCACTTT
NA | TRBJ2-7 | TRBV6-1 | NA | CASSEGGLGLYEQYF | TGTGCCAGCAGTGAAGGGGGCCTGGGGCTCTACGAGCAGTACTTC
TRBD2 | TRBJ2-7 | TRBV25-1 | NA | CASSIAGGKYEQYF | TGTGCCAGCAGCATAGCGGGAGGGAAGTACGAGCAGTACTTC
NA | TRBJ2-7 | TRBV5-6 | NA | CASSYPGGLYEQYF | TGTGCCAGCAGCTACCCCGGGGGCCTCTACGAGCAGTACTTC
NA | TRBJ1-1 | TRBV7-8 | once | CASTLRGGGFMNTEAFF | TGTGCCAGCACCCTGCGGGGCGGCGGATTTATGAACACTGAAGCTTTCTTT
NA | TRBJ2-2 | TRBV6-5 | many | CASSSTGPGELFF | TGTGCCAGCAGTTCCACCGGGCCCGGGGAGCTGTTTTTT
NA | TRBJ1-2 | TRBV6-1 | few | CASSASRGANYGYTF | TGTGCCAGCAGTGCCTCTAGGGGCGCAAACTATGGCTACACCTTC
NA | TRBJ1-1 | TRBV11-2 | many | CASSFREGTEAFF | TGTGCCAGCAGCTTTAGGGAGGGCACTGAAGCTTTCTTT
NA | TRBJ1-5 | TRBV19 | once | CASTTEGGDGGNQPQHF | TGTGCCAGTACCACCGAGGGAGGGGATGGAGGCAATCAGCCCCAGCATTTT
TRBD2 | TRBJ2-7 | TRBV27 | NA | CASRLAGGSYEQYF | TGTGCCAGCAGACTAGCGGGGGGCTCCTACGAGCAGTACTTC
NA | TRBJ2-3 | TRBV28 | once | CASSSRTQYF | TGTGCCAGCAGCTCCAGGACGCAGTATTTT
TRBD2 | TRBJ2-2 | TRBV4-1 | NA | CASSRYGAGANTGELFF | TGCGCCAGCAGCCGATACGGAGCGGGAGCGAACACCGGGGAGCTGTTTTTT
NA | TRBJ2-5 | TRBV9 | NA | CASSPGMQETQYF | TGTGCCAGCAGCCCCGGGATGCAAGAGACCCAGTACTTC
NA | TRBJ2-5 | TRBV9 | few | CASSVDVGSETQYF | TGTGCCAGCAGCGTAGATGTTGGGAGCGAGACCCAGTACTTC
NA | TRBJ1-3 | TRBV4-3 | NA | CASSQERLRSSSGNTIYF | TGCGCCAGCAGCCAAGAAAGGTTGAGAAGCTCCTCTGGAAACACCATATATTTT
NA | TRBJ2-3 | TRBV7-2 | NA | CASSLPLSGTDTQYF | TGTGCCAGCAGCCTTCCCCTTAGCGGCACAGATACGCAGTATTTT
TRBD2 | TRBJ2-1 | TRBV5-4 | once | CASSLGTGGGYYEQFF | TGTGCCAGCAGCTTGGGTACGGGAGGGGGATATTATGAGCAGTTCTTC
NA | TRBJ1-4 | TRBV18 | few | CASSPPGDAEKLFF | TGTGCCAGCTCACCACCCGGGGATGCCGAAAAACTGTTTTTT
NA | TRBJ1-6 | TRBV5-1 | NA | CASSLFSGAVALHF | TGCGCCAGCAGCTTGTTCTCAGGGGCGGTGGCCCTCCACTTT
NA | TRBJ2-2 | TRBV9 | NA | CASSVDGGYTGELFF | TGTGCCAGCAGCGTAGACGGGGGCTACACCGGGGAGCTGTTTTTT
NA | TRBJ2-5 | TRBV6-5 | few | CASRTVVQETQYF | TGTGCCAGCAGAACAGTCGTTCAAGAGACCCAGTACTTC
NA | TRBJ2-1 | TRBV11-2 | NA | CASSLVAGVGSNEQFF | TGTGCCAGCAGCTTAGTTGCCGGGGTTGGGTCCAATGAGCAGTTCTTC
NA | TRBJ2-7 | TRBV7-2 | once | CASSRRSSSYEQYF | TGTGCCAGCAGCAGGAGGTCCAGCTCCTACGAGCAGTACTTC
TRBD1 | TRBJ1-6 | TRBV28 | NA | CASRKSGQYNSPLHF | TGTGCCAGCAGAAAATCGGGACAGTATAATTCACCCCTCCACTTT
TRBD2 | TRBJ2-1 | TRBV6-1 | NA | CASSRLAGANEQFF | TGTGCCAGCAGTAGGCTAGCGGGTGCCAATGAGCAGTTCTTC
TRBD2 | TRBJ2-5 | TRBV29-1 | NA | CSVEPHPGGIETQYF | TGCAGCGTTGAACCGCACCCGGGAGGGATAGAGACCCAGTACTTC
NA | TRBJ2-7 | TRBV15 | few | CATSRAGPGREQYF | TGTGCCACCAGCAGAGCCGGCCCGGGTAGAGAGCAGTACTTC
TRBD1 | TRBJ2-1 | TRBV7-9 | NA | CASSPVQGGFSDEQFF | TGTGCCAGCTCCCCGGTACAGGGGGGTTTTTCGGATGAGCAGTTCTTC
NA | TRBJ1-6 | TRBV7-3 | NA | CASSPSRGMGSPLHF | TGTGCCAGCAGCCCTAGTCGAGGGATGGGTTCACCCCTCCACTTT
TRBD1 | TRBJ1-1 | TRBV2 | NA | CASTPEGQGTEAFF | TGTGCCAGCACCCCGGAAGGACAGGGCACTGAAGCTTTCTTT
TRBD1 | TRBJ2-2 | TRBV5-8 | few | CASSWAGSGTGTGELFF | TGTGCCAGCAGCTGGGCGGGCTCCGGGACAGGGACCGGGGAGCTGTTTTTT
TRBD2 | TRBJ2-3 | TRBV7-2 | few | CASSLEAGADTQYF | TGTGCCAGCAGCTTAGAAGCGGGGGCAGATACGCAGTATTTT
NA | TRBJ2-7 | TRBV11-2 | NA | CASSQGVSYEQYF | TGTGCCAGCAGTCAAGGGGTCTCCTACGAGCAGTACTTC
NA | TRBJ2-7 | TRBV7-3 | NA | CASSLGRGYEQYF | TGTGCCAGCAGCTTGGGTAGGGGCTACGAGCAGTACTTC
TRBD2 | TRBJ2-7 | TRBV10-3 | NA | CAITKTSGSSYEQYF | TGTGCCATCACCAAGACTAGCGGGAGCTCCTACGAGCAGTACTTC